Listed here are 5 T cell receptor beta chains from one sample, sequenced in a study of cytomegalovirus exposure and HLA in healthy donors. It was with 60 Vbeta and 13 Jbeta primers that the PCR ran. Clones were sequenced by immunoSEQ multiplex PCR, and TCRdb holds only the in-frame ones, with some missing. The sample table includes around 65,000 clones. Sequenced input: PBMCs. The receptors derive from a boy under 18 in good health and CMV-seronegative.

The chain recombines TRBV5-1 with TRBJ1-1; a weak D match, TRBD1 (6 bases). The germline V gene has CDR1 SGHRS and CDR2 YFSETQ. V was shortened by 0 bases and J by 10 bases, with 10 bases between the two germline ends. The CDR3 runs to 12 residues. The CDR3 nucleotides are TGCGCCAGCAGCTTGGAGGGAGGGGGAGCTTTCTTT. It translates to CASSLEGGGAFF.

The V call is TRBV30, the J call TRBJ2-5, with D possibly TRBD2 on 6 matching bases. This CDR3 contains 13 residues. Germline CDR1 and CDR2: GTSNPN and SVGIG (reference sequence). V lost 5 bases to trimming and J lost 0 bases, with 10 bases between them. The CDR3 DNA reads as TGTGCCTGGGACGGGGGATACCAAGAGACCCAGTACTTC. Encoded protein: CAWDGGYQETQYF.

CDR3 DNA sequence: TGTGCCAGCAGTGCCACAGGGGGCAGGGAGCAGTTCTTC. Its protein product is CASSATGGREQFF. The V call is TRBV6-4, the J call TRBJ2-1; 9 nucleotides line up with TRBD1. Germline trimming cut 4 bases from V and 10 bases from J; bases unmatched to any gene: 5. This CDR3 is built from 13 residues. Per the germline V gene, CDR1 is MRHNA and CDR2 is SNTAGT.

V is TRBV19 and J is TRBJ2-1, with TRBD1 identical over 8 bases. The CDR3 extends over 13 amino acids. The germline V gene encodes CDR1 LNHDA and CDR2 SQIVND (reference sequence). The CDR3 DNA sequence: TGTGTCGTAGGGGACAGGACCTACAATGAGCAGTTCTTC. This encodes CVVGDRTYNEQFF.

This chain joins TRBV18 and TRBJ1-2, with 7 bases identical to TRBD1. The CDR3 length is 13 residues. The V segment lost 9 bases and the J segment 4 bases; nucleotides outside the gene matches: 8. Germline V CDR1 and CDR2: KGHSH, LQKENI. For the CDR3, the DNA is TGTGCCAGTTCCCCGACAGGGAGCTATGGCTACACCTTC. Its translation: CASSPTGSYGYTF.